This TCR beta chain is drawn from a study of T cell responses to AZD1222 COVID-19 vaccine. Clones were sequenced by immunoSEQ multiplex PCR, and TCRdb holds only the in-frame ones, with some missing. Of 100,000 to 150,000 clones listed, 90% are singletons. The sequence was collected from an adult in good health. Here the sequenced sample was peripheral blood, taken on day 0 of AZD1222 vaccination.

CDR3: CASSEVARGRYGYTF. The CDR3 nucleotides are TGTGCCAGCAGTGAAGTGGCCAGGGGGCGGTATGGCTACACCTTC. J is TRBJ1-2 and V is TRBV6-1, with 8 positions matching TRBD1. Trimming cost V 1 base and J 5 bases; bases outside gene matches: 6. This CDR3 spans 15 amino acids. Germline lookup yields CDR1 MNHNS and CDR2 SASEGT.